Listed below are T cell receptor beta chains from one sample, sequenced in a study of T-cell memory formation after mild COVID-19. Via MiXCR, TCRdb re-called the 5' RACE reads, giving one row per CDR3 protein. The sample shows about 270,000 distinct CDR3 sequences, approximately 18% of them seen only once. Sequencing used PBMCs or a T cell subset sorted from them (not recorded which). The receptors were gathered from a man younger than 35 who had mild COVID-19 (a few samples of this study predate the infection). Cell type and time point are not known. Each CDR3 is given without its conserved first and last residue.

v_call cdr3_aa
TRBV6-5 ASGISTDTQY
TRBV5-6 ASRIDRAGYNEQF
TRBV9 ASSQQAGGGETQY
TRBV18 ASSKGSNQPQH
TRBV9 ASSVATGKTLF
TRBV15 ATSRAAGHQA
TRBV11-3 ASSFQGDYEQY
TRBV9 ASSPQGLVQETQY
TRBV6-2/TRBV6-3 ASSYLDREGQTQY
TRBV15 ATSRGFSDTDTQY
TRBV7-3 ASSLTDREAGELF
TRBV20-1 SAEPVNEKLF
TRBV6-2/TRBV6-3 ASSTRTGGYT
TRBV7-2 ASSPRWETDTQY
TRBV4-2 ASSQGVDTSPFGYT
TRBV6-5 ASSHQPQETQY
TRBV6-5 ASTGQRGGGELF
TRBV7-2 ASSLFGGAGDTQY